Listed here are 32 T cell receptor beta chains from one sample, sequenced in a study of cytomegalovirus exposure and HLA in healthy donors. Both 60 Vbeta primers and 13 Jbeta primers went into the PCR. Only in-frame clones appear in the TCRdb table, and some are missing; sequencing was by immunoSEQ multiplex PCR. In the table there are over 150,000 clones, approximately 71% of which are singletons. Sequenced sample: PBMCs. These receptors were taken from a man between 45 and 60 years old in good health and CMV-seronegative.

The chain uses TRBV19 and TRBJ1-1; D gene uncertain. The V end lost 4 bases, the J end lost 5 bases, and 8 bases lay between the germline ends. The CDR3 has 12 residues. Germline CDR1 reads LNHDA; CDR2 reads SQIVND (reference sequence). CDR3 in amino acids: CASSKERTEAFF. DNA of the CDR3: TGTGCCAGTAGTAAGGAGAGGACTGAAGCTTTCTTT.

A single count supports this clone. The chain joins TRBV6-5 to TRBJ2-7, with 7 bases that match TRBD1. The CDR3 runs 13 residues. CDR1 is MNHEY and CDR2 is SVGAGI in the germline V gene. J lost 9 bases, V lost 4 bases, and 9 bases had no gene match. The CDR3 DNA follows: TGTGCCAGCAGTTCCCCAAACAGGGGCTGGCAGTACTTC. It is translated as CASSSPNRGWQYF.

The chain is built from TRBV2 and TRBJ2-7, with TRBD2 matching 8 bases. V shed 6 bases and J 0 bases; nucleotides not matched to a gene: 4. The germline V gene has CDR1 SNHLY and CDR2 FYNNEI. The CDR3 has 14 residues. CDR3 amino acids: CASSSGGSSYEQYF. The DNA for the CDR3 is TGTGCCAGCAGCTCGGGGGGGAGCTCCTACGAGCAGTACTTC.

This clone appeared a few times. The chain links TRBV6-1 to TRBJ2-3, with D maybe TRBD1 (5 bases). This CDR3 has 14 residues. Germline lookup yields CDR1 MNHNS and CDR2 SASEGT. The V gene lost 6 bases and the J gene lost 0 bases, with 10 bases spanning the gap. The CDR3 loop reads CASSPGHSTDTQYF. CDR3 nucleotides: TGTGCCAGCAGCCCCGGACATAGCACAGATACGCAGTATTTT.

The chain joins TRBV5-6 to TRBJ2-3; the match to TRBD2 covers 13 bases. V was pared by 3 bases and J by 2 bases, with 9 bases of the junction left unmatched. CDR1 and CDR2 from the germline V gene are SGHDT and YYEEEE. This CDR3 has 18 residues. CDR3: CASSSLILAGGLTDTQYF. CDR3 DNA: TGTGCCAGCAGCTCCCTGATACTAGCGGGGGGGCTCACAGATACGCAGTATTTT.

This clone has only a few counts. The chain recombines TRBV5-1 with TRBJ2-7; 10 positions agree with TRBD2. Losses at the gene ends were 4 bases for V and 0 bases for J; bases not matched to a gene: 4. The CDR3 consists of 15 residues. Germline assignment: CDR1 SGHRS and CDR2 YFSETQ. CDR3 protein: CASSPLAGASYEQYF. CDR3 nucleotides: TGCGCCAGCAGCCCCCTAGCGGGGGCCTCCTACGAGCAGTACTTC.

In its sample, this clone was seen once. The V gene is TRBV5-1, the J gene TRBJ1-3; TRBD1 might be the D (6 bases). Germline V gene lookup returns CDR1 SGHRS and CDR2 YFSETQ. This CDR3 is built from 14 residues. V was trimmed by 6 bases and J by 0 bases, leaving 10 bases between them. The CDR3 coding sequence is TGCGCCAGCAAGGGGGAAGGCTCTGGAAACACCATATATTTT. Its protein is CASKGEGSGNTIYF.

Concerning this clone: The junction and the germline gene differ at one end; a read error may be behind it. The chain carries TRBV6-1 and TRBJ1-4; D unresolved. There are 15 residues in the CDR3. Looked up from germline, CDR1 is MNHNS and CDR2 is SASEGT. The CDR3 loop reads CASSEAAPRMEKLFF. For the CDR3, the DNA is TGTGCCAGCAGCGAAGCGGCTCCCAGGATGGAAAAACTGTTTTTT.

The chain is built from TRBV5-1 and TRBJ2-7; 10 nucleotides align to TRBD1. Trimming removed 4 bases from V and 2 bases from J; junction bases left unmatched: 3. Germline CDR1 SGHRS, CDR2 YFSETQ. The CDR3 is made up of 14 amino acids. The CDR3: CASSEGTGAYEQYF. CDR3 DNA sequence: TGCGCCAGCAGCGAGGGGACAGGGGCCTACGAGCAGTACTTC.

CDR3: CASNYAGGGEKLFF. The DNA for the CDR3 is TGTGCCAGCAATTACGCAGGGGGCGGAGAAAAACTGTTTTTT. This chain links TRBV28 with TRBJ1-4, with TRBD1 identical over 8 bases. CDR3 length: 14 residues. CDR1 and CDR2 (germline): MDHEN, SYDVKM. V lost 7 bases to trimming and J lost 8 bases; unmatched junction nucleotides: 9.

CDR3: CASSSPGTRDNNEQFF. The CDR3 coding sequence is TGTGCCAGCAGTAGCCCCGGGACTAGGGATAACAATGAGCAGTTCTTC. This rearrangement joins TRBV28 to TRBJ2-1; 8 nucleotides align to TRBD2. From germline, CDR1 is MDHEN and CDR2 SYDVKM. This CDR3 has 16 amino acids. With 5 bases clipped from V and 5 bases from J, the junction kept 11 bases outside the gene matches. Full variable domain (missing parts from reference TRBV28 and TRBJ2-1): DVKVTQSSRYLVKRTGEKVFLECVQDMDHENMFWYRQDPGLGLRLIYFSYDVKMKEKGDIPEGYSVSREKKERFSLILESASTNQTSMYLCASSSPGTRDNNEQFFGPGTRLTVL.

This chain joins TRBV6-4 and TRBJ1-2; no clear D gene. V dropped 3 bases and J dropped 0 bases, with 5 bases sitting between them. The CDR3 extends over 13 amino acids. CDR1 MRHNA and CDR2 SNTAGT come from the germline V gene. CDR3 bases: TGTGCCAGCAGTGAAAATACTAACTATGGCTACACCTTC. Its translation: CASSENTNYGYTF.

The chain couples TRBV29-1 to TRBJ2-7; D perhaps matches TRBD1 (6 bases). CDR3 length: 14 amino acids. Germline CDR1 SQVTM, CDR2 ANQGSEA. V lost 5 bases, J lost 5 bases, and 19 bases lay in between. The CDR3 here is CSVLDSPKVHEQYF. The CDR3 bases are TGCAGCGTTCTGGACAGTCCCAAAGTCCACGAGCAGTACTTC.

The V and J genes are TRBV2 and TRBJ1-2; possible D gene TRBD1, 6 bases. The ends were cut back, 9 bases at V and 6 bases at J, with 17 bases in the middle. The CDR3 has 13 residues. Germline V gene lookup returns CDR1 SNHLY and CDR2 FYNNEI. CDR3 residues: CASNREVGDGYTF. The CDR3 DNA is TGTGCCAGTAACAGGGAAGTTGGAGATGGCTACACCTTC.

The chain combines TRBV5-1 with TRBJ1-1, with 7 bases matching TRBD1. V lost 3 bases to trimming and J lost 1 base; unmatched junction nucleotides: 3. Germline V gene data show CDR1 as SGHRS and CDR2 as YFSETQ. The CDR3 has 14 amino acids. CDR3 protein: CASSWGTENTEAFF. The CDR3 nucleotides are TGCGCCAGCAGCTGGGGGACAGAGAACACTGAAGCTTTCTTT.

This clone was counted only a few times. The CDR3 DNA reads as TGTGCCATCAGTGGGCGATCGACAGCTGGGGCCAACGTCCTGACTTTC. Encoded protein: CAISGRSTAGANVLTF. The chain combines TRBV10-3 with TRBJ2-6; a possible D gene is TRBD1 (5 bases). This CDR3 has 16 amino acids. V lost 4 bases to trimming and J lost 2 bases, with 12 bases between them. Germline lookup yields CDR1 ENHRY and CDR2 SYGVKD.

This rearrangement joins TRBV14 to TRBJ2-1, with D unresolved. The CDR3 consists of 15 residues. Per the germline V gene, CDR1 is SGHDN and CDR2 is FVKESK. V shed 0 bases and J shed 6 bases, with 12 bases lying between them. CDR3 in DNA: TGTGCCAGCAGCCAAGAAGTACTACTATCCAATGAGCAGTTCTTC. Protein: CASSQEVLLSNEQFF.

The CDR3 is CASSLRGLRTEAFF. CDR3 coding DNA: TGTGCCAGCAGCTTAAGGGGGCTGAGAACTGAAGCTTTCTTT. V and J are TRBV7-9 and TRBJ1-1, with TRBD1 matching 7 bases. This CDR3 contains 14 residues. The trim removed 2 bases at V and 5 bases at J, leaving 5 bases unmatched. CDR1 SEHNR and CDR2 FQNEAQ come from the germline V gene (reference sequence). The entire variable domain, with the rest obtained from reference TRBV7-9 and TRBJ1-1, is as follows: DTGVSQNPRHKITKRGQNVTFRCDPISEHNRLYWYRQTLGQGPEFLTYFQNEAQLEKSRLLSDRFSAERPKGSFSTLEIQRTEQGDSAMYLCASSLRGLRTEAFFGQGTRLTVV.

The sample holds a few counts of this clone. The J gene is TRBJ1-6, the V gene TRBV19, with 10 positions matching TRBD1. CDR1 LNHDA and CDR2 SQIVND come from the germline V gene (reference sequence). The CDR3 totals 17 residues. V dropped 3 bases and J dropped 9; count of bases not matched to a gene: 11. The CDR3 sequence is CASSILRTGGTASPLHF. The CDR3, as DNA: TGTGCCAGTAGTATCCTTCGGACAGGGGGGACGGCTTCACCCCTCCACTTT.

This chain connects TRBV19 to TRBJ1-1; a weak D match, TRBD1 (6 bases). Germline V CDR1 and CDR2: LNHDA, SQIVND (reference sequence). V dropped 7 bases and J dropped 1 base, with 10 bases sitting between them. CDR3 length: 13 amino acids. CDR3 nucleotide sequence: TGTGCCAGTACCTTAGGGGGGAACACTGAAGCTTTCTTT. Protein sequence: CASTLGGNTEAFF. The full variable domain, completed using reference TRBV19 and TRBJ1-1, is DGGITQSPKYLFRKEGQNVTLSCEQNLNHDAMYWYRQDPGQGLRLIYYSQIVNDFQKGDIAEGYSVSREKKESFPLTVTSAQKNPTAFYLCASTLGGNTEAFFGQGTRLTVV.

Written as DNA, the CDR3 is TGTGCCAGCAGTGCGCCGACAGCGTACGAGCAGTACTTC. Translating gives CASSAPTAYEQYF. This chain joins TRBV2 and TRBJ2-7; tentatively, D is TRBD1 (5 bases). Germline values: CDR1 SNHLY, CDR2 FYNNEI. Trimming removed 4 bases at V and 4 bases at J, with 11 bases between. The CDR3 covers 13 residues.

This clone has just a few counts. The rearrangement uses TRBV4-2 and TRBJ2-5; D remains unclear. Germline-derived CDR1 and CDR2 are LGHNA and YNFKEQ. The V gene lost 1 base and the J gene lost 5 bases, with 14 bases spanning the gap. This CDR3 has 15 residues. In DNA form, the CDR3 reads TGTGCCAGCAGCCAAGGTTTATTGGGCTTCGAGACCCAGTACTTC. Residues: CASSQGLLGFETQYF.

The rearrangement uses TRBV27 and TRBJ1-5, with 9 bases lining up with TRBD1. Per the germline V gene, CDR1 is MNHEY and CDR2 is SMNVEV (reference sequence). The CDR3 loop spans 16 amino acids. V dropped 6 bases and J dropped 3; count of bases not matched to a gene: 9. DNA for the CDR3: TGTGCCAGCAGAGCCCCCGGGACAGGGAACAATCAGCCCCAGCATTTT. It translates to CASRAPGTGNNQPQHF.

The chain recombines TRBV4-2 with TRBJ1-1; D is perhaps TRBD1 (5 bases). The germline V and J ends were trimmed by 5 bases and 2 bases, with 12 bases remaining between them. The CDR3 is 14 residues long. CDR1 LGHNA and CDR2 YNFKEQ come from the germline V gene. The CDR3 region is CASSAQEVNTEAFF. CDR3 coding DNA: TGTGCCAGCAGCGCACAGGAAGTTAACACTGAAGCTTTCTTT.

The rearrangement joins TRBV7-2 to TRBJ2-3; 12 positions agree with TRBD2. Trimming at V came to 1 base and at J to 4 bases, leaving 6 bases not matched to a gene. Germline values: CDR1 SGHTA, CDR2 FQGNSA. The CDR3 is made up of 17 amino acids. CDR3 nucleotide sequence: TGTGCCAGCAGCTTAGACCCTAGCGGGGGGGCCCCAGATACGCAGTATTTT. It codes for CASSLDPSGGAPDTQYF.

The rearrangement uses TRBV5-1 and TRBJ2-1; 7 nucleotides agree with TRBD2. The CDR3 is made up of 14 amino acids. V shed 3 bases and J 6 bases; nucleotides not matched to a gene: 6. Germline CDR1 and CDR2: SGHRS and YFSETQ. This CDR3 is CASSSSGGTNEQFF. The CDR3 region has the DNA TGCGCCAGCAGCTCGTCGGGGGGAACCAATGAGCAGTTCTTC.

This clone occurred once. The gene calls are TRBV18 and TRBJ2-5; possibly TRBD1 for D (5 bases). The CDR3 runs 14 residues. Germline assignment: CDR1 KGHSH and CDR2 LQKENI. Trimming shortened V by 2 bases and J by 1 base, and 8 bases separated the two germline ends. CDR3 loop: CASSPTGFQETQYF. Here the CDR3 DNA reads TGTGCCAGCTCACCAACAGGATTCCAAGAGACCCAGTACTTC.

V gene TRBV5-1 combines with J gene TRBJ2-3, with TRBD1 identical over 11 bases. Germline CDR1 SGHRS, CDR2 YFSETQ. The CDR3 covers 16 residues. V trimming: 0 bases; J trimming: 2 bases; junction bases outside the gene matches: 2. CDR3 DNA: TGCGCCAGCAGCTTGGGGGACAGGGGGATCACAGATACGCAGTATTTT. Translated, it gives CASSLGDRGITDTQYF.

V is TRBV28 and J is TRBJ1-2; 10 bases line up with TRBD1. CDR1 and CDR2 from the germline V gene are MDHEN and SYDVKM. The ends lost 5 bases at V and 8 bases at J; junction bases unmatched: 2. The CDR3 contains 12 residues. The CDR3 DNA follows: TGTGCCAGCAGTGGACAGGGGGACGGCTACACCTTC. Translating it yields CASSGQGDGYTF.

The V call is TRBV19, the J call TRBJ1-4; 9 bases match TRBD1. Germline V lookup: CDR1 LNHDA, CDR2 SQIVND (reference sequence). V shed 3 bases, J shed 5 bases, and the junction held 7 bases outside the gene matches. The CDR3 spans 16 residues. Written as DNA, the CDR3 is TGTGCCAGTAGTATTGGGACAGGGTTGGGGAATGAAAAACTGTTTTTT. It codes for CASSIGTGLGNEKLFF.

The rearrangement links TRBV15 to TRBJ2-7, with 7 bases matching TRBD1. This CDR3 is 16 amino acids long. CDR1 is LNHNV and CDR2 is YYDKDF in the germline V gene (reference sequence). Trimming at V came to 1 base and at J to 0 bases, leaving 6 bases not matched to a gene. This CDR3 reads CATSRVDRVTSYEQYF. The CDR3 region has the DNA TGTGCCACCAGCAGAGTAGACAGGGTAACCTCCTACGAGCAGTACTTC. Looking up the rest from reference TRBV15 and TRBJ2-7 gives the full variable domain: DAMVIQNPRYQVTQFGKPVTLSCSQTLNHNVMYWYQQKSSQAPKLLFHYYDKDFNNEADTPDNFQSRRPNTSFCFLDIRSPGLGDTAMYLCATSRVDRVTSYEQYFGPGTRLTVT.

This chain links TRBV7-2 with TRBJ2-7, with D uncertain. Germline V lookup: CDR1 SGHTA, CDR2 FQGNSA. V lost 4 bases and J 7 bases, leaving 8 bases between the germline ends. This CDR3 spans 11 amino acids. The CDR3 reads CASSSTGEQYF. CDR3 in DNA: TGTGCCAGCAGCTCCACCGGGGAGCAGTACTTC.